Included here is one T cell receptor (beta chain) sequence, with context. What this receptor recognizes is not known. Base qualities are not recorded, but no much larger clone differs from it by a single base. The cohort consisted of 600 to 700 healthy bone marrow donors. Cohort members were all nominally healthy when sampled, although unrecorded immune exposures were likely present. The donor tested CMV seronegative and was one of the 352 seronegative cohort members. A peripheral blood sample was provided by each donor, and peripheral blood mononuclear cells were used for TCR beta sequencing. The Qiagen DNeasy Blood Extraction Kit was used to extract genomic DNA from the blood cell samples. The germline V gene gives CDR1 as SGHDT and CDR2 as YYEEEE. The CDR3 spans 12 residues, from the cysteine through the phenylalanine. The DNA shown is the 36-base CDR3, in frame from base 1. V is reduced by 4 bases and J by 5 bases, leaving a spacing of 9 bases between them.

The data were taken from a study of cytomegalovirus exposure and HLA in healthy donors (dated by TCRdb to 2016 to 2017). The study in broad terms: An earlier analysis of approximately 550 of the donors reported roughly 300 Gb of sequence data and more than 90 million unique TCR beta sequences from about 179 million T cells. Genome-wide SNP genotypes for about 60% of the roughly 670 donors were used in a later genetic analysis, which treated that subset as a discovery cohort. Typing coverage varied by locus: about 620-640 donors for A, B, C, DRB1 and DQB1; roughly 520 for DQA1; 606 for DPA1; approximately 470 for DPB1. The study aimed to test whether signatures of past pathogen exposure could be identified by cataloging public T cell receptors. A later analysis re-analyzed previously published TCR beta repertoires from 650 to 800 donors and added high-resolution HLA genotyping to study TCR occurrence patterns. The study used immunosequencing to profile the T cell repertoires of more than 650 subjects and linked those repertoires to cytomegalovirus serostatus. Among around 400 genotyped donors of the cohort, an average of about 240,000 unique TCR beta nucleotide sequences were sequenced per donor, roughly 18% of them non-productive. In an earlier analysis of roughly 540 of the donors, high-throughput TCR beta sequencing was used to judge whether each TCR beta V gene segment behaved as functional or pseudogenic. Roughly 300 gigabases of sequencing data and some 85 million unique TCR sequences were included in an early release covering over 600 HLA-typed donors. A handful of DR-DQ haplotypes were treated as single units for association and clustering because of strong linkage in the cohort. In addition to the first cohort of 666 subjects, a separate validation cohort of about 120 different subjects was used. Donor age, sex, ethnicity and CMV serostatus were collected together with the repertoire data. Rather than using new phenotypic data, the later analysis identified candidate immune exposures from TCR beta sequences and from how often those sequences occurred across donors. HLA typing included class I and class II loci at four-digit resolution. The study combined high-throughput TCR immunosequencing, statistical association of individual TCRs with disease status, and machine learning to predict cytomegalovirus infection status. Among the roughly 400 genotyped donors, around 81% belonged to the genetic ancestry cluster associated with self-reported Caucasian donors. All discovery cohort repertoires had been generated on a single sequencing platform. On the study overall, not on this receptor specifically: A later genetic analysis reported fewer N-insertions in productive TCRs among donors in an Asian-associated ancestry cluster than the roughly 620-donor mean. Because HLA typing was unavailable for some donors at each locus, only the typed subset was used in association tests. A later analysis associated 15,000 or so TCR beta sequences with specific HLA alleles at a false discovery rate of 0.05. An association between a missense DCLRE1C variant and V-gene and J-gene trimming of TCR beta chains was found in a later genetic analysis and replicated in an independent cohort. The earlier analysis of 587 of the donors excluded roughly 16 rarely observed V segments, including chromosome 9 orphons, because counts were too low. An earlier analysis of approximately 590 of the donors showed that most TCR beta V segments appeared in productive rearrangements either about 87% or about 30% of the time, which broadly matched IMGT annotations. Most CMV-associated TCR beta chains appeared to be HLA-restricted in a later analysis, and the HLA associations seemed to be driven largely by CMV exposure. Some IMGT-functional V segments, including TRBV6-2 and TRBV6-3, could not be distinguished by the 87-base-pair reads and were therefore excluded. According to a later analysis, TCR association rates differed among HLA loci, with DRB1 alleles showing the most associated TCRs and HLA-C alleles showing the fewest. A cluster of highly shared sequence variants was judged likely to represent a technical artifact of the sequencing pipeline. Strong co-occurrence of HLA alleles, especially DR and DQ, made assigning TCR associations to individual alleles difficult. It was suggested by the authors that the approach could potentially be generalized to other disease states and immunological phenotypes. Sequencing depth was assumed to be roughly uniform across donors in the presence/absence analyses, though that assumption may not hold. The classifier was reported to diagnose cytomegalovirus status with high specificity and sensitivity in both the original cohort and the validation cohort. Several of the top co-occurrence clusters appeared to be linked to parvovirus B19, influenza, CMV and Epstein-Barr virus, according to a later analysis. For the cohort, immune exposure information was limited to CMV serostatus. A later analysis found that HLA-associated TCR beta chains were more clonally expanded and had lower generation probabilities than equally common non-associated chains. A total of fewer than 200 TCR beta chains were listed by the study as associated with cytomegalovirus. Most TCR sequences were seen in very few donors, while some public TCRs were found in many individuals. A further reported finding was that TCR beta sequences accurately predicted the HLA-A and HLA-B alleles for most subjects in the first cohort. Correlated functional status among segregating V segments might reflect linkage disequilibrium, but an unknown experimental factor could not be ruled out. This cohort had only TCR beta chains sequenced, and the lack of alpha or paired-chain data limited which features could be detected. In vitro tests confirmed that a few of the cytomegalovirus-associated TCR beta chains recognize cytomegalovirus antigens.

The protocol used for the library was the immunoSEQ multiplex PCR assay. For the multiplex PCR, a mixture combining 60 forward primers for TCR Vbeta segments and 13 reverse primers for TCR Jbeta segments was used. Amplification of the CDR3 region of rearranged TCR beta genes was performed with a multiplex PCR assay on genomic DNA. On the Illumina HiSeq System, the amplified TCR beta libraries were sequenced as 87-base-pair reads. The original pipeline was this. A later analysis tallied about 77 million unique TCR beta chains across the 666 repertoires, and 10 million to 11 million of those chains were shared by two or more donors. A nearest-neighbor algorithm error-corrected the raw reads and collapsed the reads into unique sequences, merging closely related sequences to remove PCR and sequencing errors. Alignment of CDR3 sequences to IMGT reference sequences was used to assign V, D and J gene segments. For a sequence to be retained, a match of at least six nucleotides was required to both a V gene segment and a J gene segment. A rearrangement counted as productive if the CDR3 had no stop codons and remained in frame with V and J, and every other rearrangement counted as non-productive. CDR3 was defined according to IMGT convention as the region running from the second conserved V-encoded cysteine to the conserved J-encoded phenylalanine. Sequences without an unambiguous match to a single V gene segment were excluded from the earlier analysis of 450 to 750 of the donors. An earlier analysis of some 500 of the donors classified V segments as functional when productive rearrangements were above 56.7% and as segregating when the standard deviation between donors was above 5%. A statistical classification framework was developed to diagnose cytomegalovirus status using the catalog of TCR beta chain sequences. V and J gene assignment, in a later analysis, came from comparing TCR nucleotide sequences with IMGT/GENE-DB human TR gene sequences. Using the TCRdist pipeline, a later analysis assigned CDR3 sequences along with most-parsimonious VDJ recombination scenarios. In a later analysis, each TCR beta chain was defined by its CDR3 amino acid sequence together with its V-gene family, and reads without a unique V-gene family were excluded. In a later analysis, around 650 highly shared, low-generation-probability nucleotide sequences were removed to address suspected cross-contamination and a sequencing artifact. In a later analysis, a clonal expansion index was calculated for each public chain from normalized within-repertoire ranks of inferred template counts. Generation probabilities in a later analysis came from a VDJ recombination model fitted to out-of-frame rearrangements, and those results were checked against IGoR. In a later analysis, TCR-TCR, TCR-HLA and TCR-CMV co-occurrence was scored with hypergeometric tests, and a repertoire-size bias correction was applied to TCR pairs. A later analysis estimated false discovery rates by permuting HLA or CMV assignments 20 times. In a later analysis, co-occurring TCRs were grouped using DBSCAN, and TCRdist sequence similarity was added for clustering within HLA-allele-positive subsets. Repertoires with fewer than 30,000 or more than 120,000 public chains, plus five repertoires with anomalous nucleotide sharing, were excluded from co-occurrence clustering. In its TCRdb copy, this immuneACCESS table keeps in-frame sequences only and misses some clones. Where compared with another copy, unresolved V genes explain less than half of these, and the others have no known cause. That table furnishes V, J and clone size, whereas the DNA furnished D and trimming. The sample includes approximately 140,000 clones, with around 83% observed a single time. About 1.2% of the sample is held by the ten biggest clonotypes.

Sequencing input: PBMCs. This chain is built from TRBV5-6 and TRBJ1-2; no D gene is confidently identified. This TCR derives from a girl aged 2-10 years in good health and CMV-seronegative. The nucleotide sequence reads TGTGCCAGCAGCCCCGGGAATTATGGCTACACCTTC. It translates as CASSPGNYGYTF.